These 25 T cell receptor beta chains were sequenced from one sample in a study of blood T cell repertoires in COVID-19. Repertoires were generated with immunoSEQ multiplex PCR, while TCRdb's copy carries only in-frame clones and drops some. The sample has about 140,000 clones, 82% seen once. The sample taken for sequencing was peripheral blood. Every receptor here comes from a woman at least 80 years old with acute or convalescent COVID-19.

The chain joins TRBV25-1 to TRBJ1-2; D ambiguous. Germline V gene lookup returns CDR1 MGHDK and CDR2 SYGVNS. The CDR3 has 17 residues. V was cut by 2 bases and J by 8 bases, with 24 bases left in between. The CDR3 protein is CASSEPYALGIPGGYTF. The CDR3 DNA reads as TGTGCCAGCAGTGAACCTTATGCCTTGGGAATACCGGGAGGCTACACCTTC.

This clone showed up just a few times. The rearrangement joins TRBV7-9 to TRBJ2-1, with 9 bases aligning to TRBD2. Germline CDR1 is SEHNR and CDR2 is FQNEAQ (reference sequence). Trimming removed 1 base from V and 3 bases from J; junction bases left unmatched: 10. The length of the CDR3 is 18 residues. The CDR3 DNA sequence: TGTGCCAGCAGCTTAGGGCACCTTCGGCGGGGGGGCTACAATGAGCAGTTCTTC. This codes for CASSLGHLRRGGYNEQFF.

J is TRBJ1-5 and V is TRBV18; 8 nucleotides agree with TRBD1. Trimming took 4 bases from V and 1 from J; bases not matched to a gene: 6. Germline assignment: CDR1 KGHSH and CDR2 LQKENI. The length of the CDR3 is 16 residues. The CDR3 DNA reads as TGTGCCAGCTCACTCAGGGGGCCCCTGAGCAATCAGCCCCAGCATTTT. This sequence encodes CASSLRGPLSNQPQHF.

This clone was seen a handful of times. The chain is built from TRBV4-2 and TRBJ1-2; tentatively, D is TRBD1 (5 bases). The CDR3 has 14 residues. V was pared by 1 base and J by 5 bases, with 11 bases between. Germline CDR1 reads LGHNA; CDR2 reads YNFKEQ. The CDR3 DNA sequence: TGTGCCAGCAGCCAAGTTGGGGACTCATATGGCTACACCTTC. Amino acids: CASSQVGDSYGYTF.

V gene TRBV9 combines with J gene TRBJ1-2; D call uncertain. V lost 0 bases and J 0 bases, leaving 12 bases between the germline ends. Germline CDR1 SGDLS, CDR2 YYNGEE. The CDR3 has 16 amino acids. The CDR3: CASSVASTQPNYGYTF. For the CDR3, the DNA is TGTGCCAGCAGCGTAGCATCAACACAACCTAACTATGGCTACACCTTC.

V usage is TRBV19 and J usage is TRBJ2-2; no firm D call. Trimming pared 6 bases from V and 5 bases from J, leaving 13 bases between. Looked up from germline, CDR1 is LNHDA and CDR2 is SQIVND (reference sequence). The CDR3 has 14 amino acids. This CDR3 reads CASSIFRLTGELFF. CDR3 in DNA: TGTGCCAGTAGCATCTTCAGGTTAACCGGGGAGCTGTTTTTT.

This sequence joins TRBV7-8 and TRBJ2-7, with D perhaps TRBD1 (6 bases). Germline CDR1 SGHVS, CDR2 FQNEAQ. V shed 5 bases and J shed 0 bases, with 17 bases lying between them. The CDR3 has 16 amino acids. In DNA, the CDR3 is TGTGCCAGCAGCACTAAGAGGACAGAACCCTCCTACGAGCAGTACTTC. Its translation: CASSTKRTEPSYEQYF.

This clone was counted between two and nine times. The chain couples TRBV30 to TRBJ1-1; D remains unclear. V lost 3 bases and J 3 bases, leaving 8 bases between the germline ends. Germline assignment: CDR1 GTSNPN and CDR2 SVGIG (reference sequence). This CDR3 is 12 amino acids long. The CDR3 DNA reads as TGTGCCTGGAGCCTCCCTGACACTGAAGCTTTCTTT. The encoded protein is CAWSLPDTEAFF.

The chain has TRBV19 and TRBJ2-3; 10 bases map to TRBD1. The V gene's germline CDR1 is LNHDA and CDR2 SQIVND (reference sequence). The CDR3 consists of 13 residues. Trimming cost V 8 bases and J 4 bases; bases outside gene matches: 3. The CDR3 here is CASRDRGPDTQYF. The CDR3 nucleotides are TGTGCCAGTCGGGACAGGGGCCCAGATACGCAGTATTTT.

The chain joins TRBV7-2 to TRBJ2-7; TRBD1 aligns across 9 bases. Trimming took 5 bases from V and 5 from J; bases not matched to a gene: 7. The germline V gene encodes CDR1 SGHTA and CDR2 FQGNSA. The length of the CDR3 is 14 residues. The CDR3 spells CASSHRDRVDEQYF. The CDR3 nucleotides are TGTGCCAGCAGCCACCGGGACAGGGTCGACGAGCAGTACTTC.

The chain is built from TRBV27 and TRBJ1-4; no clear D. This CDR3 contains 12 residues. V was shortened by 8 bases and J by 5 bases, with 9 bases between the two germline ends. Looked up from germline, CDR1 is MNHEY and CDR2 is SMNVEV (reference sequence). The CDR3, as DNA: TGTGCCAGCGGTCTCGGGAATGAAAAACTGTTTTTT. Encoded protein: CASGLGNEKLFF.

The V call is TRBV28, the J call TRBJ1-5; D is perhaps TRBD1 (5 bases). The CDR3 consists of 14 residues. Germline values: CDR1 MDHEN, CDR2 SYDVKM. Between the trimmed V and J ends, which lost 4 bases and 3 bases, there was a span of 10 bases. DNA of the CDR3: TGTGCCAGCAGTTGGGGGGGGAACAATCAGCCCCAGCATTTT. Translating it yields CASSWGGNNQPQHF.

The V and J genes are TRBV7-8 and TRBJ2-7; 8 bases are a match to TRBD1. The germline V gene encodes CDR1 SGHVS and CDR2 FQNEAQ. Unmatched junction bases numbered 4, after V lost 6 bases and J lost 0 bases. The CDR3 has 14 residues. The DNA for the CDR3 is TGTGCCAGCAGTCCAGGGGGCTACTCCTACGAGCAGTACTTC. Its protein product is CASSPGGYSYEQYF.

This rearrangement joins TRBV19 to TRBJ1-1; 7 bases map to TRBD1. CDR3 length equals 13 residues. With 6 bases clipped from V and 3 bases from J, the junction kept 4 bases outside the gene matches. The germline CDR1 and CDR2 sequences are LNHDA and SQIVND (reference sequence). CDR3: CASSPQGYTEAFF. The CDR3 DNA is TGTGCCAGTAGCCCACAGGGGTACACTGAAGCTTTCTTT.

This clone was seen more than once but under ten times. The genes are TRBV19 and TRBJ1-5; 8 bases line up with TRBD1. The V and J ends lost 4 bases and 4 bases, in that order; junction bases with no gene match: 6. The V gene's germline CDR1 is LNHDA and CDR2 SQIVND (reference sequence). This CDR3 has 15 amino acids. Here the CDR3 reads CASSTGQAENQPQHF. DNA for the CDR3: TGTGCCAGTAGTACGGGACAGGCAGAAAATCAGCCCCAGCATTTT. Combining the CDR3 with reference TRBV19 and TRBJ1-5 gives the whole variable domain DGGITQSPKYLFRKEGQNVTLSCEQNLNHDAMYWYRQDPGQGLRLIYYSQIVNDFQKGDIAEGYSVSREKKESFPLTVTSAQKNPTAFYLCASSTGQAENQPQHFGDGTRLSIL.

CDR3 in amino acids: CASSLGLDSHNEQFF. The CDR3 DNA is TGTGCCAGCAGCTTAGGCCTGGACAGTCACAATGAGCAGTTCTTC. The V and J genes are TRBV7-9 and TRBJ2-1, with D maybe TRBD1 (6 bases). V was pared by 1 base and J by 5 bases, with 12 bases between. The CDR3 contains 15 residues. Per germline, CDR1 SEHNR and CDR2 FQNEAQ (reference sequence).

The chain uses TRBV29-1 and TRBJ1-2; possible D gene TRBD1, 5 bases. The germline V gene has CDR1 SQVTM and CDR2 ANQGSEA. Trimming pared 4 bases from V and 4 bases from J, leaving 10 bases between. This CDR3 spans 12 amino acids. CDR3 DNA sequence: TGCAGCGTTGCCCAGGGTGGCTATGGCTACACCTTC. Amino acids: CSVAQGGYGYTF.

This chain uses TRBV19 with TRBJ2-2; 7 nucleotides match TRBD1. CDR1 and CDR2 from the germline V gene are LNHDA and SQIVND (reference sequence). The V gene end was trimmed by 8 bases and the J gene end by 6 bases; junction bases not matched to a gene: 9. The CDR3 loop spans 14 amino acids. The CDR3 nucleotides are TGTGCCAGTGGTACAGGGGCAGACGCCGGGGAGCTGTTTTTT. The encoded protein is CASGTGADAGELFF.

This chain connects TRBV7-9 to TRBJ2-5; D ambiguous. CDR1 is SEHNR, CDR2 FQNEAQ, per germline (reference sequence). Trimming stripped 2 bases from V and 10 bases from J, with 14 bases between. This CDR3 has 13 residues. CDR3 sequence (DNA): TGTGCCAGCAGCTTATTGGTCTTTGCACTCCAGTACTTC. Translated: CASSLLVFALQYF.

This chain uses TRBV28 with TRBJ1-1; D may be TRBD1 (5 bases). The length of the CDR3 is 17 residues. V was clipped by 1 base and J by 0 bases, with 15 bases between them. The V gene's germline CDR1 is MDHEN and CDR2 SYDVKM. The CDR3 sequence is CASSLLGGAVMNTEAFF. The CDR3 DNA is TGTGCCAGCAGTTTATTAGGCGGGGCGGTAATGAACACTGAAGCTTTCTTT.

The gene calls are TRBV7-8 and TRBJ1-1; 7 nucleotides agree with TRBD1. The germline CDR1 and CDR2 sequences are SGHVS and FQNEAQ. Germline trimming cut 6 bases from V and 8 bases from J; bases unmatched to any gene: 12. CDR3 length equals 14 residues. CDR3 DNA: TGTGCCAGCAGATTTTTTGGGACAGAGAAGGAAGCTTTCTTT. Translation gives CASRFFGTEKEAFF.

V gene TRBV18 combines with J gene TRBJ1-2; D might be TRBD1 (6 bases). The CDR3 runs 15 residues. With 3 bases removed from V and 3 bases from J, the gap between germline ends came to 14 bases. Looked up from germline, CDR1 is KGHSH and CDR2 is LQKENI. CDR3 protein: CASSPGAGGDYGYTF. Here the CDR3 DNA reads TGTGCCAGCTCACCGGGGGCAGGAGGAGACTATGGCTACACCTTC.

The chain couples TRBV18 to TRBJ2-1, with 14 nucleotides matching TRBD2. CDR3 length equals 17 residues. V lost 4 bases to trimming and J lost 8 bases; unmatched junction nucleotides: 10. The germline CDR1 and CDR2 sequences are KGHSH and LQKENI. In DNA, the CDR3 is TGTGCCAGCTCACAGGGACTAGCGGGAGTTATCCCCTATGAGCAGTTCTTC. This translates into CASSQGLAGVIPYEQFF.

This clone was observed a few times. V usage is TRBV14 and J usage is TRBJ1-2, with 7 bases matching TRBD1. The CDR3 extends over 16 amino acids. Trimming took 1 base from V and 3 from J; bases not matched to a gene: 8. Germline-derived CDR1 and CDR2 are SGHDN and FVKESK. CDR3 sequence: CASSQVVRGFDYGYTF. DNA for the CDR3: TGTGCCAGCAGCCAAGTCGTCAGGGGGTTTGACTATGGCTACACCTTC.

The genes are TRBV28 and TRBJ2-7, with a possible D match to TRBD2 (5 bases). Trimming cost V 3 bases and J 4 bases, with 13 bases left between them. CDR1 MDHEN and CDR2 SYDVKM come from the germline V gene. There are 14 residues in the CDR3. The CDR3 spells CASSFFLGRYEQYF. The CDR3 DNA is TGTGCCAGCAGTTTCTTCTTGGGGAGATACGAGCAGTACTTC.